This T cell receptor beta chain was retrieved from a study of cytomegalovirus exposure and HLA in healthy donors. Study background: The approximately 110 validation repertoires, a later analysis reported, used the same platform as the approximately 700 first-cohort repertoires.

Only in-frame clones appear in the TCRdb table, and some are missing; sequencing was by immunoSEQ multiplex PCR. The sample includes about 240,000 clones, more than 75% of them seen just once. On this clone: Its specificity is not known.

While the first cohort had 500 to 700 subjects, the donors belonged to the separate validation cohort of more than 95 subjects. V lost 4 bases and J lost 4, with 8 bases in between. This CDR3 is built from 14 residues. Germline assignment: CDR1 MNHEY and CDR2 SMNVEV (reference sequence). General study findings and limits: According to a subsequent analysis, TCR clusters from the first cohort were inclined to appear together in the 130 or so validation repertoires. Cytomegalovirus association was listed for about 160 TCR beta chains.

The J gene is TRBJ1-6, the V gene TRBV27, with D perhaps TRBD1 (6 bases). The TCR sequence derives from a man younger than 35 in good health and CMV-seronegative. The material sequenced was PBMCs. The CDR3 loop is CASSSGVYNSPLHF. CDR3 in DNA: TGTGCCAGCAGTTCAGGGGTTTATAATTCACCCCTCCACTTT.